The clone carrying this T cell receptor beta chain was counted ten times or more. Its antigen is not known. This sample was taken from a study of T cells in Graves' hyperthyroidism and ophthalmopathy. Study as a whole: Peripheral blood was acquired at first diagnosis, ahead of any therapy whatsoever. Study-level points and caveats: Stable hyperthyroidism was told apart from ophthalmopathy by a model built on 13 V-J features.

Germline V gives CDR1 DFQATT, CDR2 SNEGSKA (reference sequence). With V trimmed by 5 bases and J by 1 base, 2 bases remained unmatched. CDR3 length: 13 amino acids. Lactation, pregnancy, other autoimmune disease or uncontrolled infection excluded patients. Over 9 ml of fresh peripheral blood supplied the PBMCs. RNA transcripts were the template for amplifying TCR beta CDR3 regions. TCR CDR3 regions were first amplified by RT-PCR with HTBI primers. TCRdb itself ran the multiplex PCR reads through MiXCR, one entry per CDR3 protein. Here the sample spans 500,000 or so distinct CDR3 sequences, roughly 17% being singletons.

The sequence came from a woman younger than 30 with Graves' ophthalmopathy. Sequencing was performed on blood. The chain couples TRBV20-1 to TRBJ1-5, with TRBD1 matching over 7 bases. The CDR3, as DNA: TGCAGTGCTTGGGGACAGAGCAATCAGCCCCAGCATTTT. Protein: CSAWGQSNQPQHF.